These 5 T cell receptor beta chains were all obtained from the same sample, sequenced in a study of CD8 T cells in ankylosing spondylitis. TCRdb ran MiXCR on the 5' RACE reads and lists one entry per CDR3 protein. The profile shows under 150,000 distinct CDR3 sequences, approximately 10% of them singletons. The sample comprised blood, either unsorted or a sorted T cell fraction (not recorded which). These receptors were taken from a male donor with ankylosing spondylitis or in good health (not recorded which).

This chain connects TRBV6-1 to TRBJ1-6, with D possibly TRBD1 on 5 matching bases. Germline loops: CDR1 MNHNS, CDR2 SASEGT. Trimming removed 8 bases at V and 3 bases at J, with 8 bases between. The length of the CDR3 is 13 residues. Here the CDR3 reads CASGGGYNSPLHF. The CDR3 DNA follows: TGTGCCAGCGGGGGGGGCTATAATTCACCCCTCCACTTT.

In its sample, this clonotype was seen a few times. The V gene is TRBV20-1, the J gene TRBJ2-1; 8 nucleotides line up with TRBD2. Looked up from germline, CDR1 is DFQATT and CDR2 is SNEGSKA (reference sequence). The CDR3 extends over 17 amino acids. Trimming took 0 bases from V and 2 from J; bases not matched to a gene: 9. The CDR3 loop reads CSARDVAGNRPYNEQFF. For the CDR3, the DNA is TGCAGTGCTAGAGATGTAGCGGGGAACCGACCCTACAATGAGCAGTTCTTC.

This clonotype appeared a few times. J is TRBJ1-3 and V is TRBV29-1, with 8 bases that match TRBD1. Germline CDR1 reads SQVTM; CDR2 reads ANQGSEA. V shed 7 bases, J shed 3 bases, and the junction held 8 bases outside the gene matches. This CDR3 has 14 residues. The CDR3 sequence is CSAVPGGSGNTIYF. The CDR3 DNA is TGCAGCGCCGTCCCAGGGGGCAGTGGAAACACCATATATTTT.

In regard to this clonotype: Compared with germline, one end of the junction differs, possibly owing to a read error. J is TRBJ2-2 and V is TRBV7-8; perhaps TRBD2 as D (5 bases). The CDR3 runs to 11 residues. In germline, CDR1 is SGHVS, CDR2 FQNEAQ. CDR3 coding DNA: TGTGCCCGCAGCTTTACCGGGGAGCTGTTTTTC. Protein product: CARSFTGELFF.

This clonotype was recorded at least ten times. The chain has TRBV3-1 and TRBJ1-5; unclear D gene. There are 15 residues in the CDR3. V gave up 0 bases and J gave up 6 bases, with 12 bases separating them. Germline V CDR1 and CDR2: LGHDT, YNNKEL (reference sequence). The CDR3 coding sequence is TGTGCCAGCAGCCAAGATTTGAGTGGTGGTCAGCCCCAGCATTTT. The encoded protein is CASSQDLSGGQPQHF. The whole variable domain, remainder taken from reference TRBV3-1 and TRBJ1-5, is DTAVSQTPKYLVTQMGNDKSIKCEQNLGHDTMYWYKQDSKKFLKIMFSYNNKELIINETVPNRFSPKSPDKAHLNLHINSLELGDSAVYFCASSQDLSGGQPQHFGDGTRLSIL.